Below, 30 T cell receptor beta chains from the same sample are listed, as sequenced in a study of shared clonotypes between healthy human individuals. TCRdb's copy holds only in-frame clones and misses some; the assay was immunoSEQ multiplex PCR. The profile shows approximately 2.5 million clones, approximately 94% of them singletons. Sequencing input: naive CD4+ T cells sorted from blood. Subset specified: CD45RA+ positively selected. The source is a man aged 18 to 30 in good health.

The chain carries TRBV6-1 and TRBJ1-5; 8 bases are a match to TRBD1. From germline, CDR1 is MNHNS and CDR2 SASEGT. V shed 1 base, J shed 5 bases, and the junction held 4 bases outside the gene matches. The CDR3 is 15 amino acids. CDR3 nucleotide sequence: TGTGCCAGCAGTGAAGGGGACAGGATGGATCAGCCCCAGCATTTT. Its translation: CASSEGDRMDQPQHF.

This clone was picked up one time. J is TRBJ2-5 and V is TRBV18, with 14 bases that match TRBD2. Trimming at V came to 3 bases and at J to 4 bases, leaving 7 bases not matched to a gene. This CDR3 spans 17 amino acids. The V gene's germline CDR1 is KGHSH and CDR2 LQKENI. The CDR3 protein is CASSPLGLAGAAETQYF. CDR3 coding DNA: TGTGCCAGCTCACCCCTGGGACTAGCGGGAGCGGCAGAGACCCAGTACTTC.

The rearrangement uses TRBV7-2 and TRBJ1-5; no firm D call. Trimming took 4 bases from V and 6 from J, leaving 10 bases between them. The CDR3 is made up of 13 amino acids. CDR1 is SGHTA and CDR2 is FQGNSA in the germline V gene. CDR3 residues: CASSSSLIQPQHF. CDR3 nucleotides: TGTGCCAGCAGCTCCTCCTTAATTCAGCCCCAGCATTTT.

This clone was found a few times. The V gene is TRBV15, the J gene TRBJ1-5; D might be TRBD1 (6 bases). The CDR3 loop spans 15 amino acids. V lost 3 bases to trimming and J lost 1 base, with 10 bases between them. Germline lookup yields CDR1 LNHNV and CDR2 YYDKDF (reference sequence). This CDR3 is CATSRGDRSNQPQHF. CDR3 bases: TGTGCCACCAGCAGGGGTGACAGGAGCAATCAGCCCCAGCATTTT.

This chain links TRBV10-2 with TRBJ2-3, with 9 positions matching TRBD1. The CDR3 is made up of 16 amino acids. V lost 6 bases and J lost 0; bases outside the gene matches: 7. Germline assignment: CDR1 WSHSY and CDR2 SAAADI. The CDR3 nucleotides read TGCGCCAGCAGGAGTGTACAGGGGGCTAGCACAGATACGCAGTATTTT. This sequence encodes CASRSVQGASTDTQYF.

V gene TRBV5-1 combines with J gene TRBJ1-2; D is unresolved. CDR1 and CDR2 (germline): SGHRS, YFSETQ. The V end was cut by 4 bases, the J end by 1 base, with 17 bases between. There are 16 residues in the CDR3. This CDR3 reads CASSLGGQTINYGYTF. The CDR3, as DNA: TGCGCCAGCAGCCTGGGCGGGCAGACCATTAACTATGGCTACACCTTC.

The chain has TRBV9 and TRBJ1-2; possibly TRBD1 for D (5 bases). The V gene lost 3 bases and the J gene lost 4 bases, with 16 bases spanning the gap. CDR1 is SGDLS and CDR2 is YYNGEE in the germline V gene. This CDR3 spans 15 amino acids. For the CDR3, the DNA is TGTGCCAGCAGCGGGACCTTTGGGACGTTCTATGGCTACACCTTC. This translates into CASSGTFGTFYGYTF.

The chain recombines TRBV20-1 with TRBJ2-7; no firm D call. CDR1 and CDR2 (germline): DFQATT, SNEGSKA (reference sequence). The CDR3 runs to 10 residues. The V end lost 4 bases, the J end lost 7 bases, and 8 bases lay between the germline ends. CDR3 coding DNA: TGCAGTGCTACTCTGGGGGAGCAGTACTTC. It translates to CSATLGEQYF.

This clone is a singleton in its sample. The chain couples TRBV14 to TRBJ2-7; the D is unclear. The CDR3 sequence is 14 residues long. Trimming left V 2 bases short and J 9 bases short, with 17 bases between. CDR1 is SGHDN and CDR2 is FVKESK in the germline V gene. The CDR3 reads CASSQQELSTGQYF. As DNA, the CDR3 is TGTGCCAGCAGCCAACAAGAACTTTCTACGGGGCAGTACTTC.

Concerning this clone itself: The sample contains more than one DNA sequence encoding this CDR3. The chain uses TRBV18 and TRBJ2-1; 11 nucleotides line up with TRBD2. This CDR3 is built from 15 residues. V lost 3 bases and J lost 4; bases outside the gene matches: 2. In germline, CDR1 is KGHSH, CDR2 LQKENI. The CDR3 bases are TGTGCCAGCTCACCCGGGACTAGCGGATACAATGAGCAGTTCTTC. The encoded protein is CASSPGTSGYNEQFF.

As regards this clone: Other DNA sequences of this sample code for an identical CDR3. The V and J genes are TRBV28 and TRBJ2-7; D unresolved. The V and J ends lost 6 bases and 3 bases respectively, with 9 bases between them. CDR1 is MDHEN, CDR2 SYDVKM, per germline. The CDR3 sequence is 12 residues long. Here the CDR3 reads CASSSAGYEQYF. The DNA of the CDR3 is TGTGCCAGCAGCAGCGCAGGCTACGAGCAGTACTTC.

The rearrangement uses TRBV29-1 and TRBJ2-3; the D is unclear. V gave up 8 bases and J gave up 2 bases, with 14 bases separating them. The CDR3 length is 13 residues. The germline CDR1 and CDR2 sequences are SQVTM and ANQGSEA. CDR3 amino acids: CSLLGPDTDTQYF. The DNA for the CDR3 is TGCAGCCTCCTCGGGCCTGACACAGATACGCAGTATTTT.

V and J are TRBV7-3 and TRBJ2-2; no definite D call. Trimming took off 6 bases at V and 6 bases at J, with 20 bases between the two ends. The germline V gene encodes CDR1 SGHTA and CDR2 FQGTGA. The CDR3 is 16 residues long. CDR3 amino acids: CASSRNGPSPSGELFF. CDR3 nucleotide sequence: TGTGCCAGCAGTCGAAATGGGCCCTCCCCCTCCGGGGAGCTGTTTTTT.

V gene TRBV4-1 combines with J gene TRBJ1-2; 11 bases align to TRBD1. With V trimmed by 1 base and J by 4 bases, 5 bases remained unmatched. The CDR3 is 16 residues long. Per the germline V gene, CDR1 is MGHRA and CDR2 is YSYEKL. CDR3: CASSQGYGQGAYGYTF. The CDR3 DNA follows: TGCGCCAGCAGCCAAGGGTATGGACAGGGGGCCTATGGCTACACCTTC.

The V and J genes are TRBV29-1 and TRBJ2-7, with TRBD1 identical over 9 bases. This CDR3 spans 14 amino acids. Germline-derived CDR1 and CDR2 are SQVTM and ANQGSEA. The J segment lost 0 bases and the V segment lost 3 bases, leaving 3 bases of the junction unmatched. The DNA for the CDR3 is TGCAGCGTTGAGGGGACAGGGTACTCCTACGAGCAGTACTTC. This codes for CSVEGTGYSYEQYF.

V usage is TRBV7-2 and J usage is TRBJ2-7; a possible D gene is TRBD1 (6 bases). Trimming shortened V by 5 bases and J by 4 bases, and 15 bases separated the two germline ends. The CDR3 covers 14 residues. Germline lookup yields CDR1 SGHTA and CDR2 FQGNSA. CDR3 protein: CASSRSKGVYEQYF. CDR3 in DNA: TGTGCCAGCAGCCGTAGTAAGGGGGTTTACGAGCAGTACTTC. Full variable domain (rest looked up from reference TRBV7-2 and TRBJ2-7): GAGVSQSPSNKVTEKGKDVELRCDPISGHTALYWYRQSLGQGLEFLIYFQGNSAPDKSGLPSDRFSAERTGGSVSTLTIQRTQQEDSAVYLCASSRSKGVYEQYFGPGTRLTVT.

This clone was detected a few times. The rearrangement joins TRBV29-1 to TRBJ1-1; no firm D call. The V gene lost 3 bases and the J gene lost 0 bases, with 11 bases spanning the gap. In germline, CDR1 is SQVTM, CDR2 ANQGSEA. The CDR3 spans 14 residues. The CDR3: CSVDKAQLNTEAFF. The CDR3 DNA sequence: TGCAGCGTTGATAAGGCACAGTTGAACACTGAAGCTTTCTTT.

The chain joins TRBV30 to TRBJ1-1, with D hard to call. The CDR3 sequence is 11 residues long. Germline CDR1 and CDR2: GTSNPN and SVGIG (reference sequence). Trimming left V 0 bases short and J 10 bases short, with 9 bases between. The CDR3: CAWSVGGGAFF. In DNA, the CDR3 is TGTGCCTGGAGTGTAGGTGGAGGAGCTTTCTTT.

The J gene is TRBJ2-7, the V gene TRBV6-6; D unresolved. V lost 6 bases to trimming and J lost 0 bases, with 15 bases between them. The CDR3 loop spans 15 amino acids. Per germline, CDR1 MNHNY and CDR2 SVGAGI (reference sequence). CDR3 bases: TGTGCCAGCAGCCGCGTTCTGATTTCCTCCTACGAGCAGTACTTC. Protein product: CASSRVLISSYEQYF.

The chain combines TRBV6-5 with TRBJ2-7; D ambiguous. The CDR3 is 14 amino acids. Germline V gene lookup returns CDR1 MNHEY and CDR2 SVGAGI. Trimming left V 6 bases short and J 0 bases short, with 12 bases between. CDR3 in amino acids: CASSARSHSYEQYF. In DNA form, the CDR3 reads TGTGCCAGCAGCGCAAGGTCCCACTCCTACGAGCAGTACTTC.

This sequence joins TRBV30 and TRBJ2-5; TRBD1 matches at 10 bases. The CDR3 runs 13 residues. V was pared by 6 bases and J by 3 bases, with 4 bases of the junction left unmatched. Germline CDR1 reads GTSNPN; CDR2 reads SVGIG (reference sequence). Here the CDR3 reads CACPGTGEETQYF. CDR3 nucleotide sequence: TGTGCCTGCCCGGGGACAGGGGAAGAGACCCAGTACTTC.

The rearrangement joins TRBV6-1 to TRBJ2-7; a possible D gene is TRBD2 (5 bases). This CDR3 spans 15 amino acids. Trimming left V 10 bases short and J 3 bases short, with 22 bases between. Germline V gives CDR1 MNHNS, CDR2 SASEGT. CDR3 residues: CAIRRPHGDHYEQYF. As DNA, the CDR3 is TGTGCCATCAGAAGACCGCACGGGGATCACTACGAGCAGTACTTC.

This sequence joins TRBV4-1 and TRBJ2-1; D is unclear. V was cut by 0 bases and J by 9 bases, with 12 bases left in between. This CDR3 is 14 amino acids long. The V gene's germline CDR1 is MGHRA and CDR2 YSYEKL. This CDR3 reads CASSQEMALGEQFF. In DNA, the CDR3 is TGCGCCAGCAGCCAAGAAATGGCTTTGGGTGAGCAGTTCTTC.

The chain recombines TRBV7-2 with TRBJ2-5, with D perhaps matching TRBD2 (6 bases). Germline V CDR1 and CDR2: SGHTA, FQGNSA. This CDR3 contains 16 residues. The V and J ends lost 4 bases and 1 base respectively, with 16 bases between them. The CDR3 DNA follows: TGTGCCAGCAGCTCCAAAAACGGGGGACCCCAAGAGACCCAGTACTTC. Its translation is CASSSKNGGPQETQYF.

The V call is TRBV10-3, the J call TRBJ2-3, with 7 nucleotides matching TRBD1. With V trimmed by 0 bases and J by 3 bases, 3 bases remained unmatched. This CDR3 region has 15 residues. Germline values: CDR1 ENHRY, CDR2 SYGVKD. CDR3 loop: CAISESATGTDTQYF. DNA for the CDR3: TGTGCCATCAGTGAGTCCGCGACAGGGACAGATACGCAGTATTTT.

A word on this clone: Other DNA sequences in the sample encode the same CDR3. CDR3: CASSSLETQYF. The CDR3, as DNA: TGTGCCAGCAGCTCCTTGGAGACCCAGTACTTC. This sequence joins TRBV7-2 and TRBJ2-5; D gene uncertain. Trimming removed 4 bases from V and 5 bases from J, with 5 bases in between. The CDR3 is 11 residues long. Germline assignment: CDR1 SGHTA and CDR2 FQGNSA.

The chain combines TRBV25-1 with TRBJ2-3, with no clear D. This CDR3 is built from 11 residues. From germline, CDR1 is MGHDK and CDR2 SYGVNS. The CDR3 reads CAIGPTDTQYF. The CDR3 coding sequence is TGTGCTATAGGGCCTACAGATACGCAGTATTTT.

As regards this clone: Other DNA variants within this sample encode the same CDR3. This chain links TRBV11-2 with TRBJ2-7, with D hard to call. Trimming cost V 4 bases and J 4 bases, with 17 bases left between them. Germline CDR1 is SGHAT and CDR2 is FQNNGV. CDR3 length: 15 residues. As DNA, the CDR3 is TGTGCCAGCAGCTCCCCTGGGCTTTCTTCTTACGAGCAGTACTTC. This sequence encodes CASSSPGLSSYEQYF.

This chain joins TRBV5-1 and TRBJ2-6; D gene unclear. V lost 3 bases to trimming and J lost 0 bases, with 19 bases between them. The CDR3 covers 19 residues. Germline V gene data show CDR1 as SGHRS and CDR2 as YFSETQ. Here the CDR3 reads CASSSLTAYSLSGANVLTF. In nucleotides, the CDR3 is TGCGCCAGCAGCTCCCTTACGGCTTACTCCCTCTCTGGGGCCAACGTCCTGACTTTC. The complete variable domain, with remaining parts taken from reference TRBV5-1 and TRBJ2-6, reads KAGVTQTPRYLIKTRGQQVTLSCSPISGHRSVSWYQQTPGQGLQFLFEYFSETQRNKGNFPGRFSGRQFSNSRSEMNVSTLELGDSALYLCASSSLTAYSLSGANVLTFGAGSRLTVL.

This chain joins TRBV6-5 and TRBJ1-5; 7 positions agree with TRBD1. V lost 6 bases to trimming and J lost 0 bases; unmatched junction nucleotides: 5. The CDR3 covers 15 residues. Germline-derived CDR1 and CDR2 are MNHEY and SVGAGI. The CDR3 nucleotides are TGTGCCAGCAGGGCCGGGACAGCTAGCAATCAGCCCCAGCATTTT. It yields the protein CASRAGTASNQPQHF.